Listed below are T cell receptor beta chains from one sample, sequenced in a study of blood T cell repertoires in COVID-19. The repertoire was sequenced with immunoSEQ multiplex PCR; TCRdb's copy has only in-frame clones and lacks some. The repertoire has 130,000 or so clones, 88% of them found once; the top ten carry roughly 8%. The specimen was peripheral blood. These TCRs come from a middle-aged man with acute or convalescent COVID-19. The CDR3 runs from the conserved cysteine through the conserved F or W. A D gene is named only where the DNA matches it firmly. Rows may omit the clone size; those that give it use once, few, many or a size class.

few,12,TRBV27,TRBJ1-5,NA,TGTGCCAGCTGGCACCGCAATCAGCCCCAGCATTTT,CASWHRNQPQHF
NA,16,TRBV19,TRBJ2-2,TRBD1,TGTGCCAGTAGTACCCGGACAGGGTCAGTTGGCGGGGAGCTGTTTTTT,CASSTRTGSVGGELFF
NA,13,TRBV29-1,TRBJ1-1,TRBD1,TGCAGCGTTGGGGACAGGGATGTGACTGAAGCTTTCTTT,CSVGDRDVTEAFF
NA,13,TRBV5-4,TRBJ2-5,NA,TGTGCCAGCAGCAGCAGGGGAGTGGAGACCCAGTACTTC,CASSSRGVETQYF
NA,15,TRBV28,TRBJ2-7,NA,TGTGCCAGCAGGGCCGGGATGCCAGACTCCTACGAGCAGTACTTC,CASRAGMPDSYEQYF
NA,13,TRBV5-1,TRBJ2-5,NA,TGCGCCAGCAGCTTGGACCCGAGAGAGACCCAGTACTTC,CASSLDPRETQYF
once,12,TRBV29-1,TRBJ1-1,NA,TGCAGCGTTGTTCCCGGTGACACTGAAGCTTTCTTT,CSVVPGDTEAFF
NA,13,TRBV29-1,TRBJ2-2,TRBD1,TGCAGCGTCGGACAGGGTGACACCGGGGAGCTGTTTTTT,CSVGQGDTGELFF
once,13,TRBV29-1,TRBJ1-1,NA,TGCAGCGTCTTTGGGGGGGAGAACACTGAAGCTTTCTTT,CSVFGGENTEAFF
NA,14,TRBV6-5,TRBJ1-1,TRBD1,TGTGCCAGCACCCGACAGGGGATGAACACTGAAGCTTTCTTT,CASTRQGMNTEAFF
NA,15,TRBV19,TRBJ2-7,NA,TGTGCCAGTAGTATTCTGGCGGGGTTTAACTACGAGCAGTACTTC,CASSILAGFNYEQYF
NA,15,TRBV11-2,TRBJ2-7,NA,TGTGCCAGCAGCTTAGGTTACAGTCCAACCTACGAGCAGTACTTC,CASSLGYSPTYEQYF
NA,15,TRBV18,TRBJ2-2,NA,TGTGCCAGCTCAGTTATAGCGGAGAACACCGGGGAGCTGTTTTTT,CASSVIAENTGELFF
NA,18,TRBV27,TRBJ2-2,TRBD2,TGTGCCAGCAGTTCAGGTGGACTAGCGGGAGAGAGCACCGGGGAGCTGTTTTTT,CASSSGGLAGESTGELFF
NA,14,TRBV19,TRBJ1-5,NA,TGTGCCAGTAGCCTGACATATAGCAATCAGCCCCAGCATTTT,CASSLTYSNQPQHF
NA,13,TRBV10-2,TRBJ2-5,NA,TGCGCCAGCAGTGGGCAGGGCCGGGAGACCCAGTACTTC,CASSGQGRETQYF
NA,15,TRBV19,TRBJ2-7,TRBD2,TGTGCCAGTAGTATGCCGGGACTAGCTCTGTACGAGCAGTACTTC,CASSMPGLALYEQYF
once,14,TRBV6-5,TRBJ1-4,NA,TGTGCCAGCAGCCGCGGCCCTTATAATGAAAAACTGTTTTTT,CASSRGPYNEKLFF
NA,15,TRBV5-1,TRBJ2-1,NA,TGCGCCAGCAGCTTGGTTGGGGGGACAGACAATGAGCAGTTCTTC,CASSLVGGTDNEQFF
few,15,TRBV7-9,TRBJ1-6,NA,TGTGCCAGCAGCCCACCCGGACAGAGAAATTCACCCCTCCACTTT,CASSPPGQRNSPLHF
few,16,TRBV5-8,TRBJ1-2,NA,TGTGCCAGCAGCTTCTCCTCAGTCGAAGTCAACTATGGCTACACCTTC,CASSFSSVEVNYGYTF
NA,14,TRBV5-4,TRBJ2-7,NA,TGTGCCAGCAGCCTACGAAGCCAGGGTGGCGAGCAGTACTTC,CASSLRSQGGEQYF
NA,13,TRBV11-3,TRBJ1-1,NA,TGTGCCAGCAGCTTAGGGCTGAACACTGAAGCTTTCTTT,CASSLGLNTEAFF
NA,16,TRBV24-1,TRBJ2-5,TRBD2,TGTGCCACCAGTGATACATCGGGAGGTCCGAATTTGGACCAGTACTTC,CATSDTSGGPNLDQYF
NA,15,TRBV6-4,TRBJ2-1,TRBD1,TGTGCCAGCAGTACATCCGGGACAGGGATTGGGGAGCAGTTCTTC,CASSTSGTGIGEQFF
NA,16,TRBV30,TRBJ2-6,TRBD1,TGTGCCTGGAGTACGGGGACAGGGACCGGGGCCAACGTCCTGACTTTC,CAWSTGTGTGANVLTF
NA,15,TRBV5-5,TRBJ2-7,TRBD2,TGTGCCAGCAGCCCCTGGACTAGCGGAGCCTACGAGCAGTACTTC,CASSPWTSGAYEQYF
NA,16,TRBV4-2,TRBJ2-5,TRBD2,TGTGCCAGCAGCCAAGATGGGACTAGCGGGAGCGAGACCCAGTACTTC,CASSQDGTSGSETQYF
NA,17,TRBV3-1/TRBV3-2,TRBJ1-1,NA,TGTGCCAGCAGGGGCGAATCCTTTGGGTTGGGGAACACTGAAGCTTTCTTT,CASRGESFGLGNTEAFF
once,14,TRBV5-1,TRBJ1-2,NA,TGCGCCAGCAGCGTAACAAGTTCCAACTATGGCTACACCTTC,CASSVTSSNYGYTF
NA,15,TRBV5-1,TRBJ1-1,TRBD1,TGCGCCAGCAGCATCGAACAGGGGTTGAACACTGAAGCTTTCTTT,CASSIEQGLNTEAFF
NA,15,TRBV7-2,TRBJ1-2,TRBD1,TGTGCCAGCAGCTTAGCGCCCGGGACAGGGAGTGGCTACACCTTC,CASSLAPGTGSGYTF
NA,13,TRBV24-1,TRBJ2-7,NA,TGTGCCACCAGTGACCGAGGGTCGCGGGAGCAGTACTTC,CATSDRGSREQYF
NA,15,TRBV27,TRBJ2-7,TRBD2,TGTGCCAGCAGTTCCCATGGACTAGGGACCTACGAGCAGTACTTC,CASSSHGLGTYEQYF
NA,12,TRBV21-1,TRBJ1-1,NA,TGTGCCAGCATAGGGGGAGACACTGAAGCTTTCTTT,CASIGGDTEAFF
NA,11,TRBV2,TRBJ2-7,NA,TGTGCCAGCAGTGAGGCCCACGAGCAGTACTTC,CASSEAHEQYF
NA,15,TRBV7-2,TRBJ2-1,TRBD2,TGTGCCAGCAGCTCGAGGGGGAGGACTAGCGGAGTAAAGTTCTTC,CASSSRGRTSGVKFF
NA,15,TRBV5-5,TRBJ1-2,TRBD1,TGTGCCAGCAGCTTAGAGACAGGGATAGGATATGGCTACACCTTC,CASSLETGIGYGYTF
NA,15,TRBV7-9,TRBJ2-1,TRBD2,TGTGCCAGCAGCCCTTACGCCGTGGGGGGGAATGAGCAGTTCTTC,CASSPYAVGGNEQFF
few,15,TRBV10-1,TRBJ2-5,TRBD1,TGCGCCAGCAGTGATGTGGCAGGGGGCCGCGAGACCCAGTACTTC,CASSDVAGGRETQYF
NA,15,TRBV4-3,TRBJ2-7,NA,TGCGCCAGCAGCCTATCGGTAGGGGGAATATACGAGCAGTACTTC,CASSLSVGGIYEQYF